This T cell receptor beta chain was found in a study of persistence of HIV-infected CD4 T cells. The study, taken as a whole, reports: Antigen-responding cells were enriched for degenerate expanded CDR3beta sequences.

An overlapping HIV-1 Gag peptide pool stimulated these cells at 1 ug/peptide/mL. CD4+ T cells upregulating both CD40 ligand and CD69 were sorted as responding cells. These HIV-1-infected adults initiated suppressive ART in chronic infection. For at least 4 years, plasma HIV-1 RNA was undetectable (<50 copies/mL). Sequencing used immunoSEQ version 4 in survey mode. Measured with immunoSEQ multiplex PCR; TCRdb has only the in-frame clones, and not every one. Of tens of thousands of clones in the sample, around two thirds were seen once. Germline-derived CDR1 and CDR2 are LNHDA and SQIVND (reference sequence). The V gene end was trimmed by 6 bases and the J gene end by 6 bases; junction bases not matched to a gene: 9. This CDR3 comprises 15 residues. As regards this clone: What it recognizes is unknown.

This sample comprised CD4+ T cells sorted from PBMCs after approximately 19-hour stimulation, obtained from a patient who received antiretroviral therapy. The receptor's source is an adult man with HIV who was CMV-seropositive. The J gene is TRBJ1-5, the V gene TRBV19, with 9 bases identical to TRBD1. This CDR3 is CASSWDRVVGQPQHF. The CDR3 nucleotides read TGTGCCAGTAGCTGGGACAGGGTAGTAGGTCAGCCCCAGCATTTT. Full variable domain (remainder filled in from reference TRBV19 and TRBJ1-5): DGGITQSPKYLFRKEGQNVTLSCEQNLNHDAMYWYRQDPGQGLRLIYYSQIVNDFQKGDIAEGYSVSREKKESFPLTVTSAQKNPTAFYLCASSWDRVVGQPQHFGDGTRLSIL.